The 7 T cell receptor beta chains presented below share a single source sample, sequenced in a study of T cell responses to AZD1222 COVID-19 vaccine. Libraries were prepared by immunoSEQ multiplex PCR; TCRdb keeps only in-frame clonotypes and omits some of them. The sample has around 150,000 clones, around 88% seen once; the top ten hold around 3.4%. Sample: peripheral blood, taken on day 0 of MenACWY control vaccination. The receptors were gathered from an adult in good health.

The chain joins TRBV6-5 to TRBJ1-2; no firm D call. The CDR3 spans 16 residues. Germline V lookup: CDR1 MNHEY, CDR2 SVGAGI. V was shortened by 2 bases and J by 4 bases, with 17 bases between the two germline ends. The DNA for the CDR3 is TGTGCCAGCAGTTACGCCGAGGACCCACGGGCCTATGGCTACACCTTC. This gives the protein CASSYAEDPRAYGYTF.

The chain has TRBV3-1 (or the pseudogene TRBV3-2) and TRBJ2-7, with 9 positions matching TRBD2. Germline-derived CDR1 and CDR2 are LGHDT and YNNKEL (reference sequence). The CDR3 length is 15 residues. V lost 7 bases to trimming and J lost 2 bases; unmatched junction nucleotides: 9. Here the CDR3 reads CASNRGSGSAYEQYF. The CDR3, as DNA: TGTGCCAGCAACCGGGGTAGCGGGAGTGCCTACGAGCAGTACTTC.

The chain is built from TRBV7-6 and TRBJ2-7; 7 nucleotides agree with TRBD2. This CDR3 has 15 amino acids. Trimming took 5 bases from V and 5 from J; bases not matched to a gene: 12. The germline V gene has CDR1 SGHVS and CDR2 FNYEAQ. The CDR3 reads CASSPTNLAAHEQYF. For the CDR3, the DNA is TGTGCCAGCAGCCCCACCAATCTAGCGGCCCACGAGCAGTACTTC. The full variable domain, rest sourced from reference TRBV7-6 and TRBJ2-7, is GAGVSQSPRYKVTKRGQDVALRCDPISGHVSLYWYRQALGQGPEFLTYFNYEAQQDKSGLPNDRFSAERPEGSISTLTIQRTEQRDSAMYRCASSPTNLAAHEQYFGPGTRLTVT.

The gene calls are TRBV28 and TRBJ1-4; TRBD1 aligns across 11 bases. CDR3 length: 14 amino acids. Germline V lookup: CDR1 MDHEN, CDR2 SYDVKM. V gave up 7 bases and J gave up 7 bases; unmatched junction bases: 5. CDR3: CASKGGQGGEKLFF. For the CDR3, the DNA is TGTGCCAGCAAGGGGGGACAGGGGGGTGAAAAACTGTTTTTT. Full variable domain (outside the CDR3, taken from reference TRBV28 and TRBJ1-4): DVKVTQSSRYLVKRTGEKVFLECVQDMDHENMFWYRQDPGLGLRLIYFSYDVKMKEKGDIPEGYSVSREKKERFSLILESASTNQTSMYLCASKGGQGGEKLFFGSGTQLSVL.

This chain links TRBV7-2 with TRBJ1-1; D is unresolved. V lost 0 bases and J lost 4, with 12 bases in between. The CDR3 is 15 residues long. Germline CDR1 and CDR2: SGHTA and FQGNSA. The CDR3 loop reads CASSLALGLGTEAFF. CDR3 DNA sequence: TGTGCCAGCAGCTTAGCGCTCGGTTTGGGCACTGAAGCTTTCTTT.

The genes are TRBV3-1 (or the pseudogene TRBV3-2) and TRBJ1-2; D is undetermined. The CDR3 loop spans 14 amino acids. V gave up 0 bases and J gave up 8 bases, with 13 bases separating them. Looked up from germline, CDR1 is LGHDT and CDR2 is YNNKEL (reference sequence). The CDR3 spells CASSQDNNGYGYTF. Here the CDR3 DNA reads TGTGCCAGCAGCCAAGATAACAATGGATACGGCTACACCTTC.

J is TRBJ1-5 and V is TRBV11-2; D is unclear. V lost 5 bases and J 9 bases, leaving 11 bases between the germline ends. The germline V gene encodes CDR1 SGHAT and CDR2 FQNNGV. The CDR3 is 12 residues long. The CDR3, as DNA: TGTGCCAGCAGCCCCTTCCGGGGGCCCCAGCATTTT. Residues: CASSPFRGPQHF.